Here is one TCR beta chain with its context. This CDR3 contains 14 residues. Germline V gene sequence: CDR1 SEHNR, CDR2 FQNEAQ (reference sequence). After removal of 5 bases from V and 1 base from J, the junction contained 4 bases not matched to a gene. These data originate in a study of blood T cell repertoires in COVID-19. Study background: From the United States, Italy and Spain came samples of acute and convalescent COVID-19. Sample material is recorded as cDNA or gDNA derived from T cells, B-cell-depleted T cells, or PBMCs.

Clones were read by immunoSEQ multiplex PCR, and TCRdb kept only the in-frame ones, dropping some. The sample records about 140,000 clones, approximately 79% being singletons. The genes are TRBV7-9 and TRBJ2-7, with 8 bases aligning to TRBD2. The receptor was isolated from a woman aged 50 to 60 who had recovered from COVID-19. Sequenced input: PBMCs or T cells enriched from blood (not recorded which). This CDR3 is CASSASGGSYEQYF. The DNA for the CDR3 is TGTGCCAGCAGCGCAAGCGGGGGATCCTACGAGCAGTACTTC.